Listed below are T cell receptor beta chains from one sample, sequenced in a study of blood T cell repertoires in COVID-19. Sequenced by immunoSEQ multiplex PCR; TCRdb stores in-frame clones only, minus some. The sample lists some 220,000 clones, nearly 95% occurring once. Sequencing was carried out using peripheral blood. The receptor source for this set is a man aged 30-40 years with COVID-19, enrolled during active disease. Each CDR3 is given with its conserved first and last residue. The order of the fields is V gene, D gene, J gene, clone size, CDR3 length, CDR3 DNA, CDR3 protein. D genes are given only for firm matches. Clone size is not always given. Where it is, it says once, few, many or a class for expanded clones.

TRBV7-3	.	TRBJ1-6	.	15	TGTGCCAGCAGCTTAATAGCTAGCTTTAATTCACCCCTCCACTTT	CASSLIASFNSPLHF
TRBV27	.	TRBJ1-2	.	13	TGTGCCAGCAGTTTATCGGGCCAGTATGGCTACACCTTC	CASSLSGQYGYTF
TRBV2	.	TRBJ1-1	.	17	TGTGCCACCGGAGAGTTTCAGGGGTTCTATTCGGGCACTGAAGCTTTCTTT	CATGEFQGFYSGTEAFF
TRBV6-5	TRBD1	TRBJ2-5	.	16	TGTGCCAGCAGTTACGAGCCGGGGCAGGGGGTGGCGACCCAGTACTTC	CASSYEPGQGVATQYF
TRBV6-5	.	TRBJ1-5	.	14	TGTGCCAGCCATTTTCGGGTGGGAGGTCAGCCCCAGCATTTT	CASHFRVGGQPQHF
TRBV30	.	TRBJ1-4	.	13	TGTGCCATGTCGCAGGGGATTTATGAAAAACTGTTTTTT	CAMSQGIYEKLFF
TRBV5-1	TRBD1	TRBJ2-2	.	16	TGCGCCAGCAGCACCCCGGGACAGGTTAACACCGGGGAGCTGTTTTTT	CASSTPGQVNTGELFF
TRBV3-1/TRBV3-2	TRBD1	TRBJ1-1	.	14	TGTGCCAGCAGCCGTTCGGGACAGGCGAGTTCAGCTTTCTTT	CASSRSGQASSAFF
TRBV5-1	TRBD2	TRBJ2-1	.	15	TGCGCCAGCAGCCCGACTAGCGGGTCTTACAATGAGCAGTTCTTC	CASSPTSGSYNEQFF
TRBV4-1	TRBD2	TRBJ2-1	.	14	TGCGCCAGCAGCCAAGAAGGCGGGGGCAATGAGCAGTTCTTC	CASSQEGGGNEQFF
TRBV11-2	.	TRBJ2-7	once	13	TGTGCCAGCAGCTTAGGTATCAGTTACGAGCAGTACTTC	CASSLGISYEQYF
TRBV29-1	TRBD1	TRBJ1-2	.	12	TGCAGCGTGGAGGGACAGAACTATGGCTACACCTTC	CSVEGQNYGYTF
TRBV5-1	.	TRBJ1-1	.	15	TGCGCCAGCAGCTTCGGTGATGGGGGCGGCACTGAAGCTTTCTTT	CASSFGDGGGTEAFF
TRBV30	.	TRBJ2-7	.	15	TGTGCCTGGAGTGTGGGCGTCATAGCTCAGGGCGAGCAGTACTTC	CAWSVGVIAQGEQYF
TRBV27	.	TRBJ1-5	.	14	TGTGCCAGCAGCCCTACAGGGACTAGTCAGCCCCAGCATTTT	CASSPTGTSQPQHF
TRBV29-1	.	TRBJ1-2	.	13	TGCAGTGTGACAGAATTTCCTAACTATGGCTACACCTTC	CSVTEFPNYGYTF
TRBV19	TRBD1	TRBJ2-6	.	20	TGTGCCAGTAGTAGAATCACCGGGACAGGGGGTCTCTCTGGGGCCAACGTCCTGACTTTC	CASSRITGTGGLSGANVLTF
TRBV19	TRBD1	TRBJ2-2	.	17	TGTGCCAGTACAATAAGGTCCGGGACAGCGAACACCGGGGAGCTGTTTTTT	CASTIRSGTANTGELFF
TRBV30	.	TRBJ2-2	.	14	TGTGCCTGGAGGACAACCACGAACACCGGGGAGCTGTTTTTT	CAWRTTTNTGELFF
TRBV15	TRBD1	TRBJ1-4	few	15	TGTGCCACCAGCAGAGATCGGGACAGCATTGAAAAACTGTTTTTT	CATSRDRDSIEKLFF
TRBV5-1	TRBD1	TRBJ2-5	.	15	TGCGCCAGCATCCTCGGACAGGGAAGCCAAGAGACCCAGTACTTC	CASILGQGSQETQYF
TRBV10-2	.	TRBJ1-2	.	14	TGCGCCAGCAGTGTAGGTAGGGGTGATTATGGCTACACCTTC	CASSVGRGDYGYTF
TRBV3-1/TRBV3-2	.	TRBJ2-7	.	13	TGTGCCAGCAGCCAAGGAGGTGGCAACGAGCAGTACTTC	CASSQGGGNEQYF
TRBV5-6	TRBD1	TRBJ1-4	.	13	TGTGCCAGCAGCCGGGACAGATACGAAAAACTGTTTTTT	CASSRDRYEKLFF
TRBV3-1/TRBV3-2	TRBD2	TRBJ2-3	.	15	TGTGCCAGCAGGCTAGCGGGGGGGCCAGCAGATACGCAGTATTTT	CASRLAGGPADTQYF
TRBV7-3	TRBD1	TRBJ1-2	.	13	TGTGCCAGCAGTCAGGGGGCGAACTATGGCTACACCTTC	CASSQGANYGYTF
TRBV27	TRBD1	TRBJ2-7	.	14	TGTGCCAGCAGTTTAACAGGGGGTAACCACGAGCAGTACTTC	CASSLTGGNHEQYF
TRBV9	.	TRBJ2-6	.	15	TGTGCCAGCAGCGTATTAGGGGCCGGGGCCAACGTCCTGACTTTC	CASSVLGAGANVLTF
TRBV2	.	TRBJ1-1	.	15	TGTGCCAGCATCCGGGACGGGGGAAGAAACACTGAAGCTTTCTTT	CASIRDGGRNTEAFF
TRBV6-1	TRBD1	TRBJ1-6	once	16	TGTGCCAGCAGTGAAAGGGACAGGATGGGATTTTCACCCCTCCACTTT	CASSERDRMGFSPLHF
TRBV6-5	TRBD2	TRBJ2-5	.	15	TGTGCCAGCAGTTCGCCGGGACTAGCGCGGGAGACCCAGTACTTC	CASSSPGLARETQYF
TRBV9	TRBD1	TRBJ1-1	.	16	TGTGCCAGCAGCGTCTCCGGGACAGGGCAGCGCACTGAAGCTTTCTTT	CASSVSGTGQRTEAFF
TRBV10-3	TRBD1	TRBJ1-1	once	12	TGTGCCAGCCGACAGGGAAGCACTGAAGCTTTCTTT	CASRQGSTEAFF
TRBV10-1	TRBD1	TRBJ1-1	.	13	TGCGCCAGCTCGGGACAGGGGGCGTCCTGGGCTTTCTTT	CASSGQGASWAFF
TRBV3-1/TRBV3-2	TRBD1	TRBJ1-4	.	15	TGTGCCAGCAGCCAAGAAGGGACAGGGGGTGAAAAACTGTTTTTT	CASSQEGTGGEKLFF
TRBV27	.	TRBJ1-6	.	19	TGTGCCAGCAGTTTTAGGTGGGGGCAGGGGAGCTCCTATAATTCACCCCTCCACTTT	CASSFRWGQGSSYNSPLHF
TRBV29-1	.	TRBJ2-1	.	13	TGCAGCGTTGAAGACAGGGTAGGGGATGAGCAGTTCTTC	CSVEDRVGDEQFF
TRBV5-1	.	TRBJ1-5	.	14	TGCGCCAGCAGCTTGGGAGGCGGGGAGAAGCCCCAGCATTTT	CASSLGGGEKPQHF
TRBV18	.	TRBJ2-7	.	13	TGTGCCAGCTCACCTCGAGAAGAGGCCGAGCAGTACTTC	CASSPREEAEQYF
TRBV7-6	TRBD1	TRBJ2-5	.	17	TGTGCCAGCAGCCCTGGGAGGACAGGGAGGACGTGGAGGACCCAGTACTTC	CASSPGRTGRTWRTQYF
TRBV14	.	TRBJ2-5	.	17	TGTGCCAGCAGCCAAGTAGGGGGGGGCAGATCTCAAGAGACCCAGTACTTC	CASSQVGGGRSQETQYF
TRBV9	.	TRBJ2-7	.	15	TGTGCCAGCAGCGTAGATTCGGGGTCTAGCTACGAGCAGTACTTC	CASSVDSGSSYEQYF
TRBV4-2	TRBD1	TRBJ2-7	.	15	TGTGCCAGCAGCCGATACAGGGGAACCCTCCTCGAGCAGTACTTC	CASSRYRGTLLEQYF
TRBV2	.	TRBJ1-5	.	16	TGTGCCAGCAGCCAGGAACAGACAGTTAGCAATCAGCCCCAGCATTTT	CASSQEQTVSNQPQHF
TRBV27	.	TRBJ1-1	.	14	TGTGCCAGCAGTTTTTTAGGGGTTTACACTGAAGCTTTCTTT	CASSFLGVYTEAFF
TRBV4-1	.	TRBJ1-5	.	18	TGCGCCAGCAGCCCACAAAGGACGGGACAAGGGCATTGGCAGCCCCAGCATTTT	CASSPQRTGQGHWQPQHF
TRBV28	TRBD1	TRBJ2-5	.	12	TGTGCCATCACCCAGGGGGTAGAGACCCAGTACTTC	CAITQGVETQYF
TRBV9	.	TRBJ2-1	.	16	TGTGCCAGCAGCGTCCCCGGTCACTCCTCCTACAATGAGCAGTTCTTC	CASSVPGHSSYNEQFF
TRBV7-3	.	TRBJ1-1	.	13	TGTGCCAGCAGCAGGACAGTCAACACTGAAGCCTTCTTT	CASSRTVNTEAFF
TRBV7-9	.	TRBJ2-3	.	11	TGTGCCAGCAGCCCCCAAGATACGCAGTATTTT	CASSPQDTQYF
TRBV7-6	TRBD2	TRBJ2-1	.	15	TGTGCCAGCAGCTCCTTCGGGGGGGGTCTCAATGAGCAGTTCTTC	CASSSFGGGLNEQFF
TRBV6-2/TRBV6-3	TRBD1	TRBJ1-3	.	15	TGTGCCAGCAGTCGGGACAGGGTTACGGGAAACACCATATATTTT	CASSRDRVTGNTIYF
TRBV21-1	.	TRBJ2-5	.	15	TGTGCCAGCAGCAAAAGAGGGGGTTTCCAAGAGACCCAGTACTTC	CASSKRGGFQETQYF
TRBV18	.	TRBJ2-3	.	16	TGTGCCAGCTCACTTGAAAGCGGGTCTAGCACAGATACGCAGTATTTT	CASSLESGSSTDTQYF
TRBV12-3/TRBV12-4	TRBD1	TRBJ1-1	.	13	TGTGCCAGCACGAGACAGGGGGGCACTGAAGCTTTCTTT	CASTRQGGTEAFF
TRBV24-1	.	TRBJ1-1	.	13	TGTGCCACCAGTGATGGCGGTAGCACTGAAGCTTTCTTT	CATSDGGSTEAFF
TRBV9	.	TRBJ1-6	few	15	TGTGCCAGCAGCTCTAGAGGGAATTATAATTCACCCCTCCACTTT	CASSSRGNYNSPLHF